This entry lists 5 T cell receptor beta chains sequenced from one sample in a study of blood T cell repertoires in COVID-19. The data were produced by immunoSEQ multiplex PCR, yet TCRdb's version contains in-frame clones alone and is incomplete. The sample has about 350,000 clones, roughly 87% seen once; the top ten hold 3% to 4.5%. Sequenced input: peripheral blood. The receptor source for this set is an older woman with COVID-19, enrolled during active disease.

V usage is TRBV6-6 and J usage is TRBJ1-2, with D hard to call. This CDR3 contains 15 residues. Germline-derived CDR1 and CDR2 are MNHNY and SVGAGI (reference sequence). V was clipped by 6 bases and J by 8 bases, with 22 bases between them. CDR3 in amino acids: CASRTDLPETDGYTF. The CDR3 DNA sequence: TGTGCCAGCAGGACCGACTTACCAGAAACTGACGGCTACACCTTC.

Concerning this clone itself: Other DNA sequences in the same sample also yield this CDR3. The chain couples TRBV5-1 to TRBJ1-2, with TRBD1 matching over 7 bases. CDR1 and CDR2 from the germline V gene are SGHRS and YFSETQ. The CDR3 consists of 12 residues. Trimming removed 4 bases from V and 4 bases from J; junction bases left unmatched: 1. In nucleotides, the CDR3 is TGCGCCAGCAGCCGGGACAGCTATGGCTACACCTTC. Translation gives CASSRDSYGYTF. The full variable domain, in which reference TRBV5-1 and TRBJ1-2 provide the parts outside the CDR3, is KAGVTQTPRYLIKTRGQQVTLSCSPISGHRSVSWYQQTPGQGLQFLFEYFSETQRNKGNFPGRFSGRQFSNSRSEMNVSTLELGDSALYLCASSRDSYGYTFGSGTRLTVV.

The chain has TRBV5-1 and TRBJ1-2; the match to TRBD1 covers 8 bases. Germline trimming cut 4 bases from V and 3 bases from J; bases unmatched to any gene: 5. CDR1 SGHRS and CDR2 YFSETQ come from the germline V gene. The CDR3 contains 14 residues. CDR3 protein: CASSTGQVHYGYTF. CDR3 DNA: TGCGCCAGCAGCACGGGACAGGTTCACTATGGCTACACCTTC.

This chain links TRBV29-1 with TRBJ1-1; 7 nucleotides align to TRBD1. Germline CDR1 and CDR2: SQVTM and ANQGSEA. The CDR3 spans 12 residues. The trim removed 4 bases at V and 6 bases at J, leaving 5 bases unmatched. The chain's CDR3 is CSVVRDRSEAFF. The CDR3 DNA reads as TGCAGCGTTGTCCGGGACAGATCTGAAGCTTTCTTT. Based on the CDR3 plus reference TRBV29-1 and TRBJ1-1, the full variable domain is SAVISQKPSRDICQRGTSLTIQCQVDSQVTMMFWYRQQPGQSLTLIATANQGSEATYESGFVIDKFPISRPNLTFSTLTVSNMSPEDSSIYLCSVVRDRSEAFFGQGTRLTVV.

CDR3 DNA: TGTGCCAGCAGTCCAGGGGGCACAGGGTTGAAACAGCCCCAGCATTTT. It encodes CASSPGGTGLKQPQHF. V usage is TRBV27 and J usage is TRBJ1-5; the match to TRBD1 covers 8 bases. Germline V gene data show CDR1 as MNHEY and CDR2 as SMNVEV (reference sequence). The J segment lost 7 bases and the V segment lost 5 bases, leaving 13 bases of the junction unmatched. There are 16 residues in the CDR3.